This TCR beta chain originates from a study of blood T cells in healthy people across ages. Study outcomes and limitations: A greater number of naive CD4+ cells and higher diversity distinguished long-lived donors from aged donors.

Donors were healthy Caucasian individuals from Russia aged about 6 to 90. Every donor provided 9.5 to 10 milliliters of peripheral blood. A second 7 to 11 cycle PCR used barcoded and J-beta primers. A single record per CDR3 protein comes from TCRdb applying MiXCR to the 5' RACE reads. The sample lists over a million distinct CDR3 sequences, about 45% occurring once. This clonotype turned up a few times. As yet, its antigen is unknown. Germline V gene sequence: CDR1 DFQATT, CDR2 SNEGSKA (reference sequence). The trim removed 3 bases at V and 3 bases at J, leaving 6 bases unmatched. This CDR3 is built from 16 residues.

J is TRBJ2-1 and V is TRBV20-1, with 12 bases matching TRBD2. The sample taken for sequencing was blood. The source is a woman aged 18-29 years in good health. The CDR3 DNA sequence: TGCAGTGCTAGTGCCGGGACTAGCGGGTTCTACAATGAGCAGTTCTTC. Residues: CSASAGTSGFYNEQFF.